This T cell receptor (beta chain) was observed in a study of Ad26.COV2.S vaccination and SARS-CoV-2 variants. Study at large: Administration of Ad26.COV2.S was intramuscular, either once or twice 56 days apart.

TCRdb's copy holds only in-frame clones and misses some; the assay was immunoSEQ multiplex PCR. Among more than 300,000 clones, about 89% were seen once, and the ten largest hold about 4.6%. Treatment defined: roughly 19 received Ad26.COV2.S at low or high dose, single or two shots; 5 received placebo; per-sample allocation not given. Day 63 after the first vaccine or placebo injection was the time point for sampling. The germline V gene encodes CDR1 PRHDT and CDR2 FYEKMQ (reference sequence). Trimming took 0 bases from V and 6 from J, leaving 9 bases between them. The CDR3 covers 13 residues. V is TRBV13 and J is TRBJ2-7; D may correspond to TRBD1 or TRBD2 (5 bases each). The sequence was collected from a person aged 18-65 years who received the Ad26.COV2.S COVID-19 vaccine or a placebo. The sequencing used peripheral blood, collected in a trial of Ad26.COV2.S vaccine versus placebo. In DNA form, the CDR3 reads TGTGCCAGCAGCTTAGGCAAGGGGACCGAGCAGTACTTC. Its protein product is CASSLGKGTEQYF.